These 17 T cell receptor beta chains were all obtained from the same sample, sequenced in a study of shared clonotypes between healthy human individuals. CD45RO negativity and positive selection for CCR7 defined naive CD8 cells, a population that excluded terminally differentiated effector memory CD45RA+ cells. Some clones are missing from TCRdb's copy, which holds only in-frame ones; the method was immunoSEQ multiplex PCR. This sample has roughly 2 million clones; about 94% occur once, and the top ten carry roughly 1%. Specimen: naive CD8+ T cells sorted from blood. The receptors come from a young man in good health.

The chain uses TRBV9 and TRBJ1-1; D call uncertain. The CDR3 runs 11 residues. Germline values: CDR1 SGDLS, CDR2 YYNGEE. V was clipped by 0 bases and J by 7 bases, with 4 bases between them. CDR3 DNA: TGTGCCAGCAGCGTAGGAGTTGAAGCTTTCTTT. Its translation: CASSVGVEAFF.

V usage is TRBV2 and J usage is TRBJ2-2; no firm D call. CDR1 is SNHLY and CDR2 is FYNNEI in the germline V gene. The CDR3 has 16 amino acids. V dropped 1 base and J dropped 0 bases, with 9 bases sitting between them. CDR3 sequence (DNA): TGTGCCAGCAGTGAAGTGGAGCGCACGAACACCGGGGAGCTGTTTTTT. This sequence encodes CASSEVERTNTGELFF.

CDR3 sequence (DNA): TGTGCCAGTAGTATAGACGCAGCCGCTAACTATGGCTACACCTTC. It encodes CASSIDAAANYGYTF. The chain links TRBV19 to TRBJ1-2, with no clear D. The germline V gene encodes CDR1 LNHDA and CDR2 SQIVND (reference sequence). This CDR3 has 15 amino acids. Trimming took off 0 bases at V and 0 bases at J, with 8 bases between the two ends.

The chain recombines TRBV6-6 with TRBJ1-1, with unresolved D. Per the germline V gene, CDR1 is MNHNY and CDR2 is SVGAGI (reference sequence). The V end lost 3 bases, the J end lost 2 bases, and 7 bases lay between the germline ends. The CDR3 is 13 amino acids. The CDR3 bases are TGTGCCAGCAGTTATGACCAAAACACTGAAGCTTTCTTT. This encodes CASSYDQNTEAFF.

Concerning this clone itself: Other DNA sequences of this sample code for an identical CDR3. Here the CDR3 reads CASSLDGGPTYEQYF. In DNA form, the CDR3 reads TGTGCCAGCAGCTTAGATGGAGGACCCACTTACGAGCAGTACTTC. The gene calls are TRBV7-9 and TRBJ2-7, with TRBD2 as a possible D gene (5 bases). Germline V gene data show CDR1 as SEHNR and CDR2 as FQNEAQ (reference sequence). With 1 base removed from V and 4 bases from J, the gap between germline ends came to 14 bases. The CDR3 sequence is 15 residues long. The full variable domain, in which reference TRBV7-9 and TRBJ2-7 provide the parts outside the CDR3, is DTGVSQNPRHKITKRGQNVTFRCDPISEHNRLYWYRQTLGQGPEFLTYFQNEAQLEKSRLLSDRFSAERPKGSFSTLEIQRTEQGDSAMYLCASSLDGGPTYEQYFGPGTRLTVT.

The chain links TRBV5-8 to TRBJ1-5; D remains unclear. V was shortened by 4 bases and J by 3 bases, with 20 bases between the two germline ends. This CDR3 comprises 17 residues. Germline assignment: CDR1 SGHTS and CDR2 YDEGEE. CDR3 amino acids: CASSPPLGSGNNQPQHF. The CDR3 bases are TGTGCCAGCAGCCCCCCCCTAGGTTCGGGGAACAATCAGCCCCAGCATTTT.

The table lists this clone with a count of one. V usage is TRBV27 and J usage is TRBJ2-7; 9 nucleotides match TRBD2. The CDR3 length is 16 residues. The V gene end was trimmed by 3 bases and the J gene end by 3 bases; junction bases not matched to a gene: 9. CDR1 is MNHEY and CDR2 is SMNVEV in the germline V gene (reference sequence). As DNA, the CDR3 is TGTGCCAGCAGTTTTGGCCCTAGCGGGACGGTCTACGAGCAGTACTTC. Its translation: CASSFGPSGTVYEQYF.

This chain links TRBV9 with TRBJ2-7, with D tentatively TRBD1 or TRBD2 (6 bases each). Germline V lookup: CDR1 SGDLS, CDR2 YYNGEE. The length of the CDR3 is 15 residues. Trimming removed 0 bases at V and 3 bases at J, with 13 bases between. As DNA, the CDR3 is TGTGCCAGCAGCGTAGGTCTAGGGGGGCTCTACGAGCAGTACTTC. This gives the protein CASSVGLGGLYEQYF.

V and J are TRBV27 and TRBJ2-1; perhaps TRBD1 as D (7 bases). This CDR3 region has 16 residues. Germline V gives CDR1 MNHEY, CDR2 SMNVEV (reference sequence). V was trimmed by 4 bases and J by 3 bases, leaving 16 bases between them. The CDR3 DNA reads as TGTGCCAGCAGTTGGGCGGGGTCAGGGGGCTACAATGAGCAGTTCTTC. Translation gives CASSWAGSGGYNEQFF.

The CDR3 loop reads CASSVLRVDEQYF. For the CDR3, the DNA is TGTGCCAGCAGCGTTTTGAGGGTTGACGAGCAGTACTTC. The chain joins TRBV5-5 to TRBJ2-7; D is perhaps TRBD2 (5 bases). Germline CDR1 and CDR2: SGHKS and YYEKEE (reference sequence). V was trimmed by 4 bases and J by 5 bases, leaving 13 bases between them. The CDR3 has 13 residues.

The chain carries TRBV5-1 and TRBJ2-3; a possible D gene is TRBD2 (6 bases). CDR3 length: 17 residues. Per the germline V gene, CDR1 is SGHRS and CDR2 is YFSETQ. Trimming removed 0 bases at V and 0 bases at J, with 14 bases between. The CDR3 here is CASSLAGTFSSTDTQYF. The CDR3 nucleotides are TGCGCCAGCAGCTTGGCCGGGACTTTCTCTAGCACAGATACGCAGTATTTT.

This clone was picked up one time. This chain connects TRBV7-9 to TRBJ2-2; D unresolved. The CDR3 is 11 amino acids. CDR1 is SEHNR, CDR2 FQNEAQ, per germline (reference sequence). V lost 1 base and J lost 13, with 7 bases in between. Here the CDR3 DNA reads TGTGCCAGCAGCTTAGGTCAACGGCTGTTTTTT. Protein: CASSLGQRLFF.

Only one count was recorded for this clone. Other nucleotide sequences in the sample specify the same CDR3. The chain joins TRBV7-9 to TRBJ1-2, with TRBD1 matching over 8 bases. CDR3 length equals 13 residues. V was clipped by 3 bases and J by 4 bases; unmatched bases: 1. The germline V gene encodes CDR1 SEHNR and CDR2 FQNEAQ (reference sequence). The CDR3 loop reads CASSLGTGYGYTF. The CDR3 region has the DNA TGTGCCAGCAGCTTGGGGACAGGCTATGGCTACACCTTC.

With respect to this clone: Other DNA sequences in this sample translate to the same CDR3. The V gene is TRBV28, the J gene TRBJ1-1; D unresolved. Between the trimmed V and J ends, which lost 5 bases and 1 base, there was a span of 8 bases. The CDR3 consists of 13 residues. CDR1 and CDR2 from the germline V gene are MDHEN and SYDVKM. Here the CDR3 DNA reads TGTGCCAGCAGTCTTGGGTGGAACACTGAAGCTTTCTTT. It yields the protein CASSLGWNTEAFF.

Here the CDR3 DNA reads TGCGCCAGCAGCCAAGATTCTTGGACTAGCGGGAGCTACGAGCAGTACTTC. This gives the protein CASSQDSWTSGSYEQYF. This rearrangement joins TRBV4-1 to TRBJ2-7, with 13 bases lining up with TRBD2. This CDR3 is built from 17 residues. V lost 0 bases to trimming and J lost 3 bases; unmatched junction nucleotides: 5. Germline values: CDR1 MGHRA, CDR2 YSYEKL.

V and J are TRBV18 and TRBJ2-7; a weak D match, TRBD2 (5 bases). CDR3 length equals 14 residues. V lost 4 bases and J 0 bases, leaving 10 bases between the germline ends. The germline CDR1 and CDR2 sequences are KGHSH and LQKENI. The CDR3 region has the DNA TGTGCCAGCTCACTAGGGAGTGGCTCCTACGAGCAGTACTTC. It specifies CASSLGSGSYEQYF.

CDR3 in amino acids: CAISDPGEDQPQHF. CDR3 DNA: TGTGCCATCAGCGACCCGGGCGAAGATCAGCCCCAGCATTTT. The chain joins TRBV6-1 to TRBJ1-5, with D unclear. The germline V gene encodes CDR1 MNHNS and CDR2 SASEGT. The CDR3 is 14 residues long. V lost 10 bases and J lost 5, with 18 bases in between.